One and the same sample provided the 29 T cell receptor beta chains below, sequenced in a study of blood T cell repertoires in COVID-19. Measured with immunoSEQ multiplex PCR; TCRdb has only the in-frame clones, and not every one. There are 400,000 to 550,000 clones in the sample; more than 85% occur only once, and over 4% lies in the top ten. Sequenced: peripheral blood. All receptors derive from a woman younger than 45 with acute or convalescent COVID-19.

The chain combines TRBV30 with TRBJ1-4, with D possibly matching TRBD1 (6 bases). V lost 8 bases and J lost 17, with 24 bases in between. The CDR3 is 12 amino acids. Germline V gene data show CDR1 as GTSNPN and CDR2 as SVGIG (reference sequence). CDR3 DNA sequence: TGTGCCGGGGAAGGACAGTCGGTGCGACTTTTTTTT. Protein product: CAGEGQSVRLFF.

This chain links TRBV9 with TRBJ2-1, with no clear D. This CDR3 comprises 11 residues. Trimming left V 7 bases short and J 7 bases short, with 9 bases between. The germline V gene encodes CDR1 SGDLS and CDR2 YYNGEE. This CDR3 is CASGLSNEQFF. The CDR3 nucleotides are TGTGCCAGCGGCCTCTCGAATGAGCAGTTCTTC.

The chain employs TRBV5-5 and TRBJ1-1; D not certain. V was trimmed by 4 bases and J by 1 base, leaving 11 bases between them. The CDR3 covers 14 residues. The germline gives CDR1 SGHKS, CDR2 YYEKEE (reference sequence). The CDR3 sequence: CASSPTRQNTEAFF. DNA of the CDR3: TGTGCCAGCAGCCCGACTAGACAGAACACTGAAGCTTTCTTT.

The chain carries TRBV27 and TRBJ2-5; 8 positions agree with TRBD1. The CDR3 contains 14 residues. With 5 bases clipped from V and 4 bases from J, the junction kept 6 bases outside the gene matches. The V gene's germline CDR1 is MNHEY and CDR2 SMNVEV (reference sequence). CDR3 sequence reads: CASSPLGQGETQYF. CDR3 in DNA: TGTGCCAGCAGTCCCCTTGGACAGGGAGAGACCCAGTACTTC.

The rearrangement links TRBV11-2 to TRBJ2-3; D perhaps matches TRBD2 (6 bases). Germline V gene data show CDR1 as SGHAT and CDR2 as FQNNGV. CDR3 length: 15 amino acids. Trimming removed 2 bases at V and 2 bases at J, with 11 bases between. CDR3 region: CASSLYGGVTDTQYF. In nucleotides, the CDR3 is TGTGCCAGCAGCTTATACGGAGGGGTCACAGATACGCAGTATTTT.

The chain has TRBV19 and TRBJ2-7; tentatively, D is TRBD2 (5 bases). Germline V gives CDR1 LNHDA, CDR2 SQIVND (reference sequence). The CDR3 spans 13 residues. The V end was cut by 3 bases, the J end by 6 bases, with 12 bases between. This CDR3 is CASSIVLASEQYF. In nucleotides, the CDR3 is TGTGCCAGTAGTATTGTCCTAGCAAGCGAGCAGTACTTC. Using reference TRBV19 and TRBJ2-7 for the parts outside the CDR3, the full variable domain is DGGITQSPKYLFRKEGQNVTLSCEQNLNHDAMYWYRQDPGQGLRLIYYSQIVNDFQKGDIAEGYSVSREKKESFPLTVTSAQKNPTAFYLCASSIVLASEQYFGPGTRLTVT.

The CDR3 region has the DNA TGTGCCAGCGGGAGGAGGGATGGTAATGAGCAGTTCTTC. Its translation: CASGRRDGNEQFF. This chain uses TRBV27 with TRBJ2-1; D is perhaps TRBD2 (6 bases). CDR1 is MNHEY and CDR2 is SMNVEV in the germline V gene (reference sequence). The V and J ends lost 8 bases and 7 bases respectively, with 15 bases between them. CDR3 length: 13 residues.

Here the CDR3 reads CASSPDTYYEQYF. The CDR3, as DNA: TGTGCCAGCAGCCCTGACACCTACTACGAGCAGTACTTC. The V gene is TRBV7-6, the J gene TRBJ2-7; D gene unclear. Trimming removed 5 bases from V and 3 bases from J, with 11 bases in between. The germline V gene encodes CDR1 SGHVS and CDR2 FNYEAQ. The length of the CDR3 is 13 residues.

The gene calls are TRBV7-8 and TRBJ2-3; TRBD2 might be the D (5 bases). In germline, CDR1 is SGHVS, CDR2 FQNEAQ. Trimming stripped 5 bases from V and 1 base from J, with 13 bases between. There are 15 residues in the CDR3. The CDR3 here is CASSQGLSRTDTQYF. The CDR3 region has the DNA TGTGCCAGCAGCCAAGGACTCTCGCGCACAGATACGCAGTATTTT.

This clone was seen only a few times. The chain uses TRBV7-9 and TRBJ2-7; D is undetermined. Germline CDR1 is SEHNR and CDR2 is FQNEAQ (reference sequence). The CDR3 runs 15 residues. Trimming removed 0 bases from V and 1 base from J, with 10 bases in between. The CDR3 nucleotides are TGTGCCAGCAGCTTAGCGGGCTTTCAGTCCTACGAGCAGTACTTC. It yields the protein CASSLAGFQSYEQYF.

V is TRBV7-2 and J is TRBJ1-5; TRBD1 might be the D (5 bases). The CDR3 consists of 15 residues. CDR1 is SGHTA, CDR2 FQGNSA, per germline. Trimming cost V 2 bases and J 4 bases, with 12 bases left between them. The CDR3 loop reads CASSLSSTANQPQHF. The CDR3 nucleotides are TGTGCCAGCAGCTTATCCTCGACAGCAAATCAGCCCCAGCATTTT.

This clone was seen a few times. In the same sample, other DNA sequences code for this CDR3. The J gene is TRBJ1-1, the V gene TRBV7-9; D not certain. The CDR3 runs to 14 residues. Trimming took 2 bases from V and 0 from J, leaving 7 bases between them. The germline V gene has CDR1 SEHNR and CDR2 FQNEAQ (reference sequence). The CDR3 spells CASSLSTVNTEAFF. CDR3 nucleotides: TGTGCCAGCAGCTTATCCACGGTGAACACTGAAGCTTTCTTT.

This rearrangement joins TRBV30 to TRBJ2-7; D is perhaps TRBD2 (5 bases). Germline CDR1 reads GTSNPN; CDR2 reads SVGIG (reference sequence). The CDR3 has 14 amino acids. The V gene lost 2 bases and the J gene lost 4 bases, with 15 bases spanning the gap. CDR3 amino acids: CAWSIGRGSYEQYF. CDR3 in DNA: TGTGCCTGGAGTATCGGCCGGGGATCGTACGAGCAGTACTTC.

This CDR3 reads CASSPASVRGLETQYF. CDR3 coding DNA: TGTGCCAGCAGCCCCGCGTCCGTCAGGGGATTAGAGACCCAGTACTTC. The chain couples TRBV7-3 to TRBJ2-5; TRBD1 is a possible D gene (6 bases). CDR1 is SGHTA, CDR2 FQGTGA, per germline. The V and J ends lost 5 bases and 4 bases respectively, with 20 bases between them. The CDR3 consists of 16 residues.

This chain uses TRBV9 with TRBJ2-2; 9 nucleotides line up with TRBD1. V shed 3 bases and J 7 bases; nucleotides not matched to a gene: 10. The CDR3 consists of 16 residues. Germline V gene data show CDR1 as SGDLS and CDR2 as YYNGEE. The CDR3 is CASSEDGTGSHGELFF. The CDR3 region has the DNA TGTGCCAGCAGCGAGGACGGGACAGGGTCCCACGGGGAGCTGTTTTTT.

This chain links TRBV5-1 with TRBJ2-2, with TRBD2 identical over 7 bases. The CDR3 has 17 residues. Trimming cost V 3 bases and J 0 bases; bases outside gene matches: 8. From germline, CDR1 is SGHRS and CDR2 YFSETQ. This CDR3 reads CASSSGPSGANTGELFF. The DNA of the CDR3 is TGCGCCAGCAGCTCGGGCCCTAGCGGCGCGAACACCGGGGAGCTGTTTTTT.

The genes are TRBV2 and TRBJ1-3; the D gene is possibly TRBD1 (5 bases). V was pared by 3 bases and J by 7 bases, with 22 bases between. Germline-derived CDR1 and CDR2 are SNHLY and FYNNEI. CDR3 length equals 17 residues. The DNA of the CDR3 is TGTGCCAGCAGTGAGTCCAGGGTAAATCTGGATGGGAACACCATATATTTT. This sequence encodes CASSESRVNLDGNTIYF.

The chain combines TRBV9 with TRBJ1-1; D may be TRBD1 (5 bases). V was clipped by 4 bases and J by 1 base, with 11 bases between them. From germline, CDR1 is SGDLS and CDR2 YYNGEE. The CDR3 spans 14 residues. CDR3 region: CASSTTGGNTEAFF. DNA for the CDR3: TGTGCCAGCAGCACAACCGGGGGGAACACTGAAGCTTTCTTT.

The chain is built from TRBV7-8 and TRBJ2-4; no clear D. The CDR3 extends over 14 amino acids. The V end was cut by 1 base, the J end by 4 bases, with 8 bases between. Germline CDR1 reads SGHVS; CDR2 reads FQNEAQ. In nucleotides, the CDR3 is TGTGCCAGCAGCTTAGTGGGCTGGAAAAACATTCAGTACTTC. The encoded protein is CASSLVGWKNIQYF.

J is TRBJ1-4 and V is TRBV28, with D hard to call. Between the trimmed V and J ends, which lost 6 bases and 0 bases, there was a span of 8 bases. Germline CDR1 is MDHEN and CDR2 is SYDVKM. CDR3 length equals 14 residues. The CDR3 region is CASRQFATNEKLFF. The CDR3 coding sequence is TGTGCCAGCAGACAGTTTGCAACTAATGAAAAACTGTTTTTT.

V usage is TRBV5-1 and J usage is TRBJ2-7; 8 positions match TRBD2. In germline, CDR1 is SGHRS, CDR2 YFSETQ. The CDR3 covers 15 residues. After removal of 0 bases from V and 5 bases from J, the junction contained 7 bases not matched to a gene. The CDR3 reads CASSLASGGRNEQYF. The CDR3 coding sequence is TGCGCCAGCAGCTTGGCGAGCGGGGGCCGGAACGAGCAGTACTTC.

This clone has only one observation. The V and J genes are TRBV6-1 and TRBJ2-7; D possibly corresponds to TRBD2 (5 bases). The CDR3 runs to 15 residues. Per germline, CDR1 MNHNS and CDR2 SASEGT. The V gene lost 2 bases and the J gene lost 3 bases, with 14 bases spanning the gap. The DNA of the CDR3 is TGTGCCAGCAGTGAACGCCTGCTAGCTGGCTACGAGCAGTACTTC. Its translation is CASSERLLAGYEQYF.

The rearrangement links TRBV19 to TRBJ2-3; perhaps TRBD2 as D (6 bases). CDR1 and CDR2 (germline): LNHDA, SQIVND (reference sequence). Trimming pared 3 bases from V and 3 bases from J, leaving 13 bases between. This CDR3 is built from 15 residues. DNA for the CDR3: TGTGCCAGTAGTATGTCTAGCGTATTAACAGATACGCAGTATTTT. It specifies CASSMSSVLTDTQYF.

The CDR3 sequence is CASRIGGAKAGSPLHF. CDR3 bases: TGTGCCAGCAGGATCGGCGGGGCCAAAGCTGGATCACCCCTCCACTTT. V is TRBV28 and J is TRBJ1-6, with D possibly TRBD1 on 5 matching bases. The CDR3 has 16 residues. Looked up from germline, CDR1 is MDHEN and CDR2 is SYDVKM. V was trimmed by 6 bases and J by 10 bases, leaving 22 bases between them. The full variable domain, rest sourced from reference TRBV28 and TRBJ1-6, is DVKVTQSSRYLVKRTGEKVFLECVQDMDHENMFWYRQDPGLGLRLIYFSYDVKMKEKGDIPEGYSVSREKKERFSLILESASTNQTSMYLCASRIGGAKAGSPLHFGNGTRLTVT.

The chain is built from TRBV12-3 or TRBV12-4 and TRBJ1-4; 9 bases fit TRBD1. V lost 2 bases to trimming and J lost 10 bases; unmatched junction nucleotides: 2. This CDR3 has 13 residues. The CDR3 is CASSLKTGGKLFF. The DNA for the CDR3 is TGTGCCAGCAGTTTAAAGACAGGGGGAAAACTGTTTTTT.

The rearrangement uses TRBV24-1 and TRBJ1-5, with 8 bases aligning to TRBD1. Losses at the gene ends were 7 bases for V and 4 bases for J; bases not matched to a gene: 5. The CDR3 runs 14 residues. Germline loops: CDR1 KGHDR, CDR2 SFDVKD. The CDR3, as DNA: TGTGCCACCAGAGACAGGGGTCCAAATCAGCCCCAGCATTTT. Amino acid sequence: CATRDRGPNQPQHF.

This CDR3 reads CASSEGGGGDEQFF. In DNA, the CDR3 is TGCGCCAGCAGTGAGGGGGGTGGGGGCGATGAGCAGTTCTTC. The chain links TRBV10-2 to TRBJ2-1, with D possibly TRBD1 on 6 matching bases. The length of the CDR3 is 14 residues. Trimming removed 2 bases from V and 8 bases from J, with 13 bases in between. Germline V gene data show CDR1 as WSHSY and CDR2 as SAAADI.

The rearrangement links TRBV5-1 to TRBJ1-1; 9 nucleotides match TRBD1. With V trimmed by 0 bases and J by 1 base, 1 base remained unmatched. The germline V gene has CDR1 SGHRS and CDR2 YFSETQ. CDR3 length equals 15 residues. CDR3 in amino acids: CASSLGGQGNTEAFF. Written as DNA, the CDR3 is TGCGCCAGCAGCTTGGGGGGACAGGGGAACACTGAAGCTTTCTTT. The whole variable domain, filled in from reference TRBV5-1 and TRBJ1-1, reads KAGVTQTPRYLIKTRGQQVTLSCSPISGHRSVSWYQQTPGQGLQFLFEYFSETQRNKGNFPGRFSGRQFSNSRSEMNVSTLELGDSALYLCASSLGGQGNTEAFFGQGTRLTVV.

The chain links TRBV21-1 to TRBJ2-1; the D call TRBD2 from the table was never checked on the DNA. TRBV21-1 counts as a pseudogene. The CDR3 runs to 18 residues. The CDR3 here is CASSKRGGPPGTYNEQFF. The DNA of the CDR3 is TGTGCCAGCAGCAAGAGGGGGGGGCCCCCCGGTACTTACAATGAGCAGTTCTTC.